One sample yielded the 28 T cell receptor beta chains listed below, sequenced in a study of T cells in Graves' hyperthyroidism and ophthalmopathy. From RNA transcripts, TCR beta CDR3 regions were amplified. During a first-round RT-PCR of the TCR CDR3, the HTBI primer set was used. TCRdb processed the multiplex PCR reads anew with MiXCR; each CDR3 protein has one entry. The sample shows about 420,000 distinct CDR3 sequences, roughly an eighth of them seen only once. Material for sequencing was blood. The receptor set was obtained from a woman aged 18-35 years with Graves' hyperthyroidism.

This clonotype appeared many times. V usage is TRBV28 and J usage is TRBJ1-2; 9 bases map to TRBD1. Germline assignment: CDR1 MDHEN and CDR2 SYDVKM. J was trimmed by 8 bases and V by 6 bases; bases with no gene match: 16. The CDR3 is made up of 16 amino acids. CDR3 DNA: TGTGCCAGCAGCTTCCACCATCGGGGACAGGGTAACGGCTACACCTTC. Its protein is CASSFHHRGQGNGYTF.

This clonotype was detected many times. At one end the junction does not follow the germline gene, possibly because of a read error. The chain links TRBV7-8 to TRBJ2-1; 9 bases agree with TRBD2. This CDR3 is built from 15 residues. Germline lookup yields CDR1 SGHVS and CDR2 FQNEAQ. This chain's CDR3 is CASSLAGPFYNEQFF. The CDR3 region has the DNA TGTGCCAGCAGCCTAGCGGGACCCTTTTACAATGAGCAGTTCTTC.

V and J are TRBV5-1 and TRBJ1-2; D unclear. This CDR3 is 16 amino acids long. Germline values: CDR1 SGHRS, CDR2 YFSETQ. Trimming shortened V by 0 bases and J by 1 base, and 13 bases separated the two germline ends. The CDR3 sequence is CASSLGGKTNNYGYTF. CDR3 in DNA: TGCGCCAGCAGCTTGGGAGGAAAAACGAATAACTATGGCTACACCTTC.

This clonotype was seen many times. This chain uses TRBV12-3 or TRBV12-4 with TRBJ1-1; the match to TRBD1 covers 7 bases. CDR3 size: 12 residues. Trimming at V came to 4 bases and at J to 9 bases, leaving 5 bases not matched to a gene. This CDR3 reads CASSYPGQKAFF. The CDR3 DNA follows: TGTGCCAGCAGTTACCCGGGACAGAAAGCTTTCTTT.

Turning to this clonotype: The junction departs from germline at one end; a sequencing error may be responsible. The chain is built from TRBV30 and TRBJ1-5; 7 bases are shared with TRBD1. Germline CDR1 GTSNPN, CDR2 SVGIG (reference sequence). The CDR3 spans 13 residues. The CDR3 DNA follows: TGCGCCTATTCCGGGACAGCATGTCAGCCCCAGCATTTT. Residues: CAYSGTACQPQHF.

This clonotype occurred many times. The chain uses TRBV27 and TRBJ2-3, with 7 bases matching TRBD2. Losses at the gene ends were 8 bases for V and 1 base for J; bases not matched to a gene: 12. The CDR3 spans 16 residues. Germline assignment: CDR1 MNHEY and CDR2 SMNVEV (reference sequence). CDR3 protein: CASLPLASGRTDTQYF. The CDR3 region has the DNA TGTGCCAGCCTACCGTTAGCTAGCGGACGCACAGATACGCAGTATTTT.

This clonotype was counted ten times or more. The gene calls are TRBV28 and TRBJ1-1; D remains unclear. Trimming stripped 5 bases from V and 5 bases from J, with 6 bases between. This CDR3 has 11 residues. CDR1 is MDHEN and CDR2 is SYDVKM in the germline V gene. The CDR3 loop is CASSRVTEAFF. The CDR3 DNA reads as TGTGCCAGCAGTAGGGTTACTGAAGCTTTCTTT.

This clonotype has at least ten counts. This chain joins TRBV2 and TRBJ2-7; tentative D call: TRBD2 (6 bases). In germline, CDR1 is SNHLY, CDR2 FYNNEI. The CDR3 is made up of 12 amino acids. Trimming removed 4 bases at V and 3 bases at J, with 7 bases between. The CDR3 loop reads CASSGGDYEQYF. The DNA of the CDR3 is TGTGCCAGCAGTGGGGGGGACTACGAGCAGTACTTC.

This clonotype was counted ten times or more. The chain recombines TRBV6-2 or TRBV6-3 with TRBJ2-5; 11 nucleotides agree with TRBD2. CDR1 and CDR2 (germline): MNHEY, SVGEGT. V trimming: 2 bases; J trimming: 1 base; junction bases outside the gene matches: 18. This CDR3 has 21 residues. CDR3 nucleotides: TGTGCCAGCAGTTACCCCCTAGCGGGAGGTAAATCTGGGGTGGCCCAAGAGACCCAGTACTTC. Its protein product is CASSYPLAGGKSGVAQETQYF.

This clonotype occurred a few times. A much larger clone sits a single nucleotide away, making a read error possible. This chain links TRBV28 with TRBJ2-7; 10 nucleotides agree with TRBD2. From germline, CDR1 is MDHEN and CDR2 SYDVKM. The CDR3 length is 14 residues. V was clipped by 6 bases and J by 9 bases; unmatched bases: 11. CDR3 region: CASRGTSESFAQYF. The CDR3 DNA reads TGTGCCAGCAGAGGGACTAGCGAGAGTTTCGCGCAGTACTTC. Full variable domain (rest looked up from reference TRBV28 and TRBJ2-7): DVKVTQSSRYLVKRTGEKVFLECVQDMDHENMFWYRQDPGLGLRLIYFSYDVKMKEKGDIPEGYSVSREKKERFSLILESASTNQTSMYLCASRGTSESFAQYFGPGTRLTVT.

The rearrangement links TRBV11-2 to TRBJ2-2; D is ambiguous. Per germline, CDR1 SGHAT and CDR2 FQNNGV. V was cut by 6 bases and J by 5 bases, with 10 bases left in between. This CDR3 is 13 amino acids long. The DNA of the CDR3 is TGTGCCAGCAGTCCCGATTCAACCGGGGAGCTGTTTTTT. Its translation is CASSPDSTGELFF. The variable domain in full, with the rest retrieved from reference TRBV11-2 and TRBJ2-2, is EAGVAQSPRYKIIEKRQSVAFWCNPISGHATLYWYQQILGQGPKLLIQFQNNGVVDDSQLPKDRFSAERLKGVDSTLKIQPAKLEDSAVYLCASSPDSTGELFFGEGSRLTVL.

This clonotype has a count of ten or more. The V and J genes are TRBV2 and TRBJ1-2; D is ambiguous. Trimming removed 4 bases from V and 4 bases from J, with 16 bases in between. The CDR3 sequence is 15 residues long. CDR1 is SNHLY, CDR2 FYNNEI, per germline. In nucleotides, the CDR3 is TGTGCCAGCAGTGCATCAAGAGGGAGCGGCTATGGCTACACCTTC. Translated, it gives CASSASRGSGYGYTF.

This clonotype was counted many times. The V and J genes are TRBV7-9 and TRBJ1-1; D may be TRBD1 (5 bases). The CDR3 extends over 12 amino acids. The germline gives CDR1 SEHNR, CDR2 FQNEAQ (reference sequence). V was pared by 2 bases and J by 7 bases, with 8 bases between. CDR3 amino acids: CASSLIGVEAFF. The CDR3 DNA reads TGTGCCAGCAGCTTAATAGGGGTTGAAGCTTTCTTT.

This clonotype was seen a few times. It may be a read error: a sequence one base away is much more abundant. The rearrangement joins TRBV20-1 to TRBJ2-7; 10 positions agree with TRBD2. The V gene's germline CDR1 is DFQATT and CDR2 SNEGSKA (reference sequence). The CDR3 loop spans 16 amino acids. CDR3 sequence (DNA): TGCAATGCCGCCGGGGCTAGCGGGAGAATCCGTCGGGAGCAGTACTTC. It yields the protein CNAAGASGRIRREQYF.

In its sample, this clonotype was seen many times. CDR3 in amino acids: CASSYRGDTQYF. CDR3 bases: TGTGCCAGCAGCTATCGGGGAGATACGCAGTATTTT. V is TRBV7-9 and J is TRBJ2-3; maybe TRBD2 (5 bases). The CDR3 totals 12 residues. Germline CDR1 SEHNR, CDR2 FQNEAQ (reference sequence). V was trimmed by 4 bases and J by 5 bases, leaving 7 bases between them.

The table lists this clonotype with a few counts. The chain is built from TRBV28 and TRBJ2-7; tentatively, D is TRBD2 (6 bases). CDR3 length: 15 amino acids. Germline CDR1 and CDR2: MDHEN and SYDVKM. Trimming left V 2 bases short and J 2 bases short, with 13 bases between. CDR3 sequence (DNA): TGTGCCAGCAGTTTAACTGCTAGCGCAGCCTACGAGCAGTACTTC. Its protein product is CASSLTASAAYEQYF.

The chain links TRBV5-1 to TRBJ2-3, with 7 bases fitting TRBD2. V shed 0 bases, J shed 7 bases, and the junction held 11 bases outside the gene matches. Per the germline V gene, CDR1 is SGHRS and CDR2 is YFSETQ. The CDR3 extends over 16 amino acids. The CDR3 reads CASSLEGGSASYTQYF. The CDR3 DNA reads TGCGCCAGCAGCTTGGAAGGCGGGAGTGCTTCCTATACGCAGTATTTT.

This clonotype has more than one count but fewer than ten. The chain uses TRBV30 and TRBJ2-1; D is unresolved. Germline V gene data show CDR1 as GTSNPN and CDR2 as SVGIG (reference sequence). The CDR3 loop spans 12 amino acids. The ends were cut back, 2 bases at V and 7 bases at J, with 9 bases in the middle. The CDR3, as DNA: TGTGCCTGGAGTCGGGCCGTAAATGAGCAGTTCTTC. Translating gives CAWSRAVNEQFF.

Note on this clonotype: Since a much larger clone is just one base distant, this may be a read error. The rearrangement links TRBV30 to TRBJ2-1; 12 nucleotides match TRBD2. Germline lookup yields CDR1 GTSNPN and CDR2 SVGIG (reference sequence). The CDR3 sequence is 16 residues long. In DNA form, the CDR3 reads TGTGCCTGGAGTGTCCGACTAGCGGGAGTTAGCAATGAGCAGTCCTTC. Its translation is CAWSVRLAGVSNEQSF.

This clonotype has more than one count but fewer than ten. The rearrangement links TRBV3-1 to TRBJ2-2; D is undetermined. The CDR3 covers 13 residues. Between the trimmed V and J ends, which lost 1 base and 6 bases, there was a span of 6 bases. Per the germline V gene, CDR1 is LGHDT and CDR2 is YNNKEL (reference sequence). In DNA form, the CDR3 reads TGTGCCAGCAGCCAAGTGCTAGCCGGGGAGCTGTTTTTT. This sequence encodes CASSQVLAGELFF.

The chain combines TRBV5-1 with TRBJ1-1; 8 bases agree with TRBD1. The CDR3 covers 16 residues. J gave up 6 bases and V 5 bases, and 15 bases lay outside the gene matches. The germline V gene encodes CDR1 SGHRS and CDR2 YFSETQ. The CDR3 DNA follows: TGCGCCAGCAGAGACACCGGACAGGGACTTATCTCTGAAGCTTTCTTT. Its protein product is CASRDTGQGLISEAFF. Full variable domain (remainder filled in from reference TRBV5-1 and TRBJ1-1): KAGVTQTPRYLIKTRGQQVTLSCSPISGHRSVSWYQQTPGQGLQFLFEYFSETQRNKGNFPGRFSGRQFSNSRSEMNVSTLELGDSALYLCASRDTGQGLISEAFFGQGTRLTVV.

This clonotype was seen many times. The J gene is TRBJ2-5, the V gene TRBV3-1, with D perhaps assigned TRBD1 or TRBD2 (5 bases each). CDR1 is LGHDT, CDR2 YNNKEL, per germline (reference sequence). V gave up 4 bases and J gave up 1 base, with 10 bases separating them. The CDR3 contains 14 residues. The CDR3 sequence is CASSLGTIQETQYF. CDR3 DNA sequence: TGTGCCAGCAGCCTTGGGACCATCCAAGAGACCCAGTACTTC.

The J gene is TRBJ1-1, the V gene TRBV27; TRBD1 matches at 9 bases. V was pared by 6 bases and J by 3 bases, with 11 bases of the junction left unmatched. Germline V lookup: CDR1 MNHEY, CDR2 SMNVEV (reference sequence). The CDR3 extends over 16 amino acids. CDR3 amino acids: CASRSNRGRVDTEAFF. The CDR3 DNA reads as TGTGCCAGCAGGTCGAACAGGGGGCGGGTGGACACTGAAGCTTTCTTT.

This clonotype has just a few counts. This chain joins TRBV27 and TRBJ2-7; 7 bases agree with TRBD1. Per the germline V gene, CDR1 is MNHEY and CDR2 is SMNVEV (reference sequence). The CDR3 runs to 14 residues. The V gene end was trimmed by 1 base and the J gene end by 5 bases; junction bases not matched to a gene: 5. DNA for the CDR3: TGTGCCAGCAGTTTATTAGGGGGCGAAAACGAGCAGTACTTC. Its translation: CASSLLGGENEQYF.

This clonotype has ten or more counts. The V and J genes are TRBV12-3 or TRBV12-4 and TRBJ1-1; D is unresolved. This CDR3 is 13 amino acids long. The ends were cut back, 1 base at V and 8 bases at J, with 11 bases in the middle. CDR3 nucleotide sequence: TGTGCCAGCAGTTTAGGGAGGGTAGGAGAAGCTTTCTTT. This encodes CASSLGRVGEAFF.

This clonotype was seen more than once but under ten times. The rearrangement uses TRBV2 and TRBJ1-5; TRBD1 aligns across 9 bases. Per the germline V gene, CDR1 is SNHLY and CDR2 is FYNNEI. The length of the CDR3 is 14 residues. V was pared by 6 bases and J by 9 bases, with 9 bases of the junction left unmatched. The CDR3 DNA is TGTGCCAGCAGGGCGGGACAGGGACGGGGGCCCCAGCATTTT. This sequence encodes CASRAGQGRGPQHF.

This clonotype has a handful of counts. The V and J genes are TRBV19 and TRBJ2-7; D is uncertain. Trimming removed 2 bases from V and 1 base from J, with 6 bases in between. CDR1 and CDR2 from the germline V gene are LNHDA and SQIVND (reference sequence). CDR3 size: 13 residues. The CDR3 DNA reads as TGTGCCAGTAGTATATATCATTCCTACGAGCAGTACTTC. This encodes CASSIYHSYEQYF.

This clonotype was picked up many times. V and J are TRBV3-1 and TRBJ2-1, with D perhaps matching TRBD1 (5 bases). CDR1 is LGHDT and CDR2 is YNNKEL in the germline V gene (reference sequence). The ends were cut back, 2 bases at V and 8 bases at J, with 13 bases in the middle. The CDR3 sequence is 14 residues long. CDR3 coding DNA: TGTGCCAGCAGCCAAAGACAGTTTTCCCATGAGCAGTTCTTC. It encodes CASSQRQFSHEQFF.